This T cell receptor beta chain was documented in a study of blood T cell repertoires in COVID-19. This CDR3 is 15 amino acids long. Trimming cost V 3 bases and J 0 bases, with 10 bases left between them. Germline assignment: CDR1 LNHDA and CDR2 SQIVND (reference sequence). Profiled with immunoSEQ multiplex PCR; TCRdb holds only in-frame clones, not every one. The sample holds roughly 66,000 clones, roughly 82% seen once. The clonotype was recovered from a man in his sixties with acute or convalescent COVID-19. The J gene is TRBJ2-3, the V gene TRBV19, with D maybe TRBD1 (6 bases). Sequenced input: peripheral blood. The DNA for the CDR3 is TGTGCCAGTAGTATCAGGGGAACTAGCACAGATACGCAGTATTTT. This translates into CASSIRGTSTDTQYF.